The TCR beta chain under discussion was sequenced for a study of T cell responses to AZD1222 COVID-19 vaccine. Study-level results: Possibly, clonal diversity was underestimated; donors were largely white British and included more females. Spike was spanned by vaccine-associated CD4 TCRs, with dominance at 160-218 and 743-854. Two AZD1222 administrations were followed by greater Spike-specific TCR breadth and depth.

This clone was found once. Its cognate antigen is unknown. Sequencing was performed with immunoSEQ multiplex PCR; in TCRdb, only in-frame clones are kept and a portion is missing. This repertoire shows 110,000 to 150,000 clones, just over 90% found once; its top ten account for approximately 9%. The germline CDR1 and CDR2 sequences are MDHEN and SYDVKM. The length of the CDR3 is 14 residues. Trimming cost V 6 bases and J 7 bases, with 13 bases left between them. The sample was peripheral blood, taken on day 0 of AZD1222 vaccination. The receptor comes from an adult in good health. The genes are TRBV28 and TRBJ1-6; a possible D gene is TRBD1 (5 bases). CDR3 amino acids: CASSPGVPNSPLHF. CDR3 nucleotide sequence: TGTGCCAGCAGCCCGGGGGTCCCCAATTCACCCCTCCACTTT.